Following are 19 T cell receptor beta chains from one sample sequenced in a study of post-analysis software for immune sequencing data. Study-wide points: TRBV segments more frequent in patients than in controls numbered several and included TRBV5-6, TRBV5-1 and TRBV20-1.

No antigen is known for these receptors. Unique molecular identifiers were built into the TCR beta cDNA libraries. TCRdb itself ran the PCR reads through MiXCR, one entry per CDR3 protein. This sample has over 300,000 distinct CDR3 sequences; roughly 30% occur once, and the top ten carry 13%. Sequencing was performed on blood. The receptors were gathered from a girl aged 10 to 17 with multiple sclerosis.

This clonotype has a handful of counts. The V and J genes are TRBV7-2 and TRBJ2-5; D is unclear. Per the germline V gene, CDR1 is SGHTA and CDR2 is FQGNSA. This CDR3 has 14 residues. The V end was cut by 5 bases, the J end by 5 bases, with 15 bases between. CDR3: CASSPRNGKETQYF. In nucleotides, the CDR3 is TGTGCCAGCAGCCCGCGCAATGGAAAGGAGACCCAGTACTTC.

This chain links TRBV20-1 with TRBJ2-2; 9 nucleotides line up with TRBD2. Germline V CDR1 and CDR2: DFQATT, SNEGSKA (reference sequence). This CDR3 contains 16 residues. V lost 0 bases to trimming and J lost 5 bases; unmatched junction nucleotides: 7. The CDR3 region is CSARDAAGGQTGELFF. The CDR3 coding sequence is TGCAGTGCTAGAGATGCGGCGGGGGGGCAGACCGGGGAGCTGTTTTTT.

This clonotype appeared a single time. The CDR3 protein is CASSPLKGGSTDTQYF. The DNA of the CDR3 is TGTGCCAGCAGTCCCCTGAAGGGGGGAAGTACAGATACGCAGTATTTT. The chain has TRBV6-5 and TRBJ2-3; D possibly matches TRBD1 or TRBD2 (6 bases each). Germline CDR1 MNHEY, CDR2 SVGAGI. The CDR3 is made up of 16 amino acids. The V gene lost 5 bases and the J gene lost 3 bases, with 18 bases spanning the gap.

The sample holds a few counts of this clonotype. The chain links TRBV11-2 to TRBJ1-2, with 7 bases matching TRBD1. The CDR3 runs 15 residues. V was clipped by 5 bases and J by 7 bases; unmatched bases: 13. Germline CDR1 SGHAT, CDR2 FQNNGV. As DNA, the CDR3 is TGTGCCAGCAGCCCACGACAGGGACGTATCGGTGGCTACACCTTC. This encodes CASSPRQGRIGGYTF.

This clonotype was counted a few times. The chain recombines TRBV28 with TRBJ2-3; TRBD2 agrees at 11 bases. The V segment lost 5 bases and the J segment 4 bases; nucleotides outside the gene matches: 5. Germline-derived CDR1 and CDR2 are MDHEN and SYDVKM. The CDR3 runs to 15 residues. CDR3 amino acids: CASSPRLAGPDTQYF. CDR3 DNA: TGTGCCAGCAGTCCTCGACTAGCGGGGCCAGATACGCAGTATTTT.

V gene TRBV7-3 combines with J gene TRBJ2-7; possible D gene TRBD1, 5 bases. V gave up 0 bases and J gave up 3 bases, with 12 bases separating them. The CDR3 length is 15 residues. From germline, CDR1 is SGHTA and CDR2 FQGTGA. The CDR3 DNA reads as TGTGCCAGCAGCTTAACTGGACAAGGAGACTACGAGCAGTACTTC. Amino acids: CASSLTGQGDYEQYF.

This clonotype came up a few times. The chain couples TRBV12-3 or TRBV12-4 to TRBJ1-1; tentative D call: TRBD1 (6 bases). Deletions cut 4 bases from V and 5 bases from J, with 11 bases between. This CDR3 has 13 residues. Here the CDR3 reads CASSSRGKTEAFF. Written as DNA, the CDR3 is TGTGCCAGCAGTTCTAGGGGGAAGACTGAAGCTTTCTTT.

The gene calls are TRBV7-2 and TRBJ2-5; 8 bases line up with TRBD2. This CDR3 spans 16 amino acids. J gave up 1 base and V 0 bases, and 4 bases lay outside the gene matches. CDR1 SGHTA and CDR2 FQGNSA come from the germline V gene. CDR3 region: CASSLAERGSQETQYF. The DNA for the CDR3 is TGTGCCAGCAGCTTAGCGGAGCGGGGGAGCCAAGAGACCCAGTACTTC. Full variable domain (remainder filled in from reference TRBV7-2 and TRBJ2-5): GAGVSQSPSNKVTEKGKDVELRCDPISGHTALYWYRQSLGQGLEFLIYFQGNSAPDKSGLPSDRFSAERTGGSVSTLTIQRTQQEDSAVYLCASSLAERGSQETQYFGPGTRLLVL.

The chain recombines TRBV13 with TRBJ2-4; D might be TRBD2 (7 bases). The DNA end is a closer match to TRBJ2-7, so the J assignment may be wrong. This CDR3 contains 14 residues. Germline assignment: CDR1 PRHDT and CDR2 FYEKMQ (reference sequence). The CDR3 DNA follows: TGTGCCAGCAGCAGTCGGGGGGCGGACTACGAGCAGTACTTC. Its protein is CASSSRGADYEQYF.

This clonotype was counted between two and nine times. This sequence joins TRBV7-8 and TRBJ2-3, with 8 bases identical to TRBD2. CDR1 and CDR2 (germline): SGHVS, FQNEAQ. J gave up 5 bases and V 4 bases, and 5 bases lay outside the gene matches. The CDR3 is made up of 14 amino acids. The CDR3 coding sequence is TGTGCCAGCAGCTCGACGGGGGGGAGAGATACGCAGTATTTT. Translation: CASSSTGGRDTQYF.

This clonotype was seen a handful of times. The chain recombines TRBV20-1 with TRBJ2-5, with D perhaps TRBD1 or TRBD2 (5 bases each). Germline CDR1 and CDR2: DFQATT and SNEGSKA (reference sequence). V dropped 0 bases and J dropped 4 bases, with 15 bases sitting between them. This CDR3 is 15 amino acids long. The CDR3 coding sequence is TGCAGTGCTAGAGATCTCCGGGGCCGTCCAGAGACCCAGTACTTC. Translating it yields CSARDLRGRPETQYF.

Only a few counts were recorded for this clonotype. The gene calls are TRBV4-1 and TRBJ2-7; 13 bases match TRBD2. The germline CDR1 and CDR2 sequences are MGHRA and YSYEKL. This CDR3 has 19 amino acids. The V segment lost 0 bases and the J segment 0 bases; nucleotides outside the gene matches: 8. The CDR3 nucleotides are TGCGCCAGCAGCCAAGAAGTACTAGCGGGGGGGCAAATCTCCTACGAGCAGTACTTC. Amino acids: CASSQEVLAGGQISYEQYF.

This clonotype was seen just once. The chain is built from TRBV20-1 and TRBJ2-2, with 10 bases lining up with TRBD2. Germline V gives CDR1 DFQATT, CDR2 SNEGSKA (reference sequence). This CDR3 region has 14 residues. Trimming took 5 bases from V and 0 from J; bases not matched to a gene: 0. The CDR3 reads CSALAGANTGELFF. In DNA form, the CDR3 reads TGCAGTGCTCTAGCGGGGGCGAACACCGGGGAGCTGTTTTTT.

This clonotype has just a few counts. The V call is TRBV7-9, the J call TRBJ2-7; D uncertain. Germline V gene lookup returns CDR1 SEHNR and CDR2 FQNEAQ (reference sequence). The CDR3 contains 12 residues. Between the trimmed V and J ends, which lost 2 bases and 0 bases, there was a span of 2 bases. CDR3 coding DNA: TGTGCCAGCAGCTTAATCTCCTACGAGCAGTACTTC. Its protein product is CASSLISYEQYF.

This clonotype appeared a few times. The rearrangement joins TRBV9 to TRBJ2-3, with TRBD2 matching 8 bases. The germline CDR1 and CDR2 sequences are SGDLS and YYNGEE. CDR3 length: 16 residues. J was trimmed by 2 bases and V by 7 bases; bases with no gene match: 12. For the CDR3, the DNA is TGTGCCAGCTCTTTAATTCCGGGACTAGACACAGATACGCAGTATTTT. Amino acid sequence: CASSLIPGLDTDTQYF.

The chain recombines TRBV7-9 with TRBJ2-1, with a tentative D call TRBD2 (6 bases). CDR3 length: 16 amino acids. V lost 1 base to trimming and J lost 4 bases, with 14 bases between them. The V gene's germline CDR1 is SEHNR and CDR2 FQNEAQ (reference sequence). The CDR3 region is CASSLDPGGDYNEQFF. The CDR3, as DNA: TGTGCCAGCAGCTTAGACCCTGGCGGGGATTACAATGAGCAGTTCTTC.

This clonotype was observed a handful of times. The rearrangement joins TRBV6-1 to TRBJ2-3; D not certain. The germline gives CDR1 MNHNS, CDR2 SASEGT. The CDR3 loop spans 14 amino acids. V dropped 2 bases and J dropped 2 bases, with 8 bases sitting between them. The CDR3, as DNA: TGTGCCAGCAGTGAAACGGTTTCCACAGATACGCAGTATTTT. Its translation is CASSETVSTDTQYF.

This chain links TRBV7-2 with TRBJ1-5; D is ambiguous. The V gene's germline CDR1 is SGHTA and CDR2 FQGNSA. The CDR3 totals 13 residues. Trimming removed 3 bases from V and 5 bases from J, with 8 bases in between. Here the CDR3 DNA reads TGTGCCAGCAGCTTTAATTACGATCAGCCCCAGCATTTT. Its translation is CASSFNYDQPQHF.

The V and J genes are TRBV7-2 and TRBJ2-1, with TRBD2 matching 12 bases. The CDR3 sequence is 17 residues long. Germline V gene sequence: CDR1 SGHTA, CDR2 FQGNSA. Trimming cost V 2 bases and J 4 bases; bases outside gene matches: 6. The CDR3 DNA is TGTGCCAGCAGCTTAACCGGGACTAGCGGGTTTTACAATGAGCAGTTCTTC. It is translated as CASSLTGTSGFYNEQFF. Based on the CDR3 plus reference TRBV7-2 and TRBJ2-1, the full variable domain is GAGVSQSPSNKVTEKGKDVELRCDPISGHTALYWYRQSLGQGLEFLIYFQGNSAPDKSGLPSDRFSAERTGGSVSTLTIQRTQQEDSAVYLCASSLTGTSGFYNEQFFGPGTRLTVL.